The rows below give T cell receptor beta chains drawn from one sample of a study of blood T cell repertoires in COVID-19. Method: immunoSEQ multiplex PCR; TCRdb's copy keeps in-frame clones and lacks some. The sample has some 180,000 clones, 82% seen once. Sequencing was carried out using peripheral blood. Receptors originate from a woman in her sixties with COVID-19, enrolled during active disease. Both conserved end residues are part of each CDR3. A D gene is named only where the DNA matches it firmly. The size entry is marked missing in some rows and otherwise reads once, few, many or a size class.

cdr3_nt: TGTGCCAGCAGCTTAATCAGGGTCGGGGAGCTGTTTTTT
cdr3_aa: CASSLIRVGELFF
v_call: TRBV7-9
d_call: .
clone_size: .
j_call: TRBJ2-2

cdr3_nt: TGTGCCAGCAGGTCCGTCTGGGGACAGGGGGCTGCTAATGAAAAACTGTTTTTT
cdr3_aa: CASRSVWGQGAANEKLFF
v_call: TRBV28
d_call: TRBD1
clone_size: .
j_call: TRBJ1-4

cdr3_nt: TGTGCCAGCAGCGCCACAGGGGGCAAAACAGATACGCAGTATTTT
cdr3_aa: CASSATGGKTDTQYF
v_call: TRBV9
d_call: TRBD1
clone_size: .
j_call: TRBJ2-3

cdr3_nt: TGTGCCAGCTCACACCGGGGACTAGCGGGGAACACCGGGGAGCTGTTTTTT
cdr3_aa: CASSHRGLAGNTGELFF
v_call: TRBV18
d_call: TRBD2
clone_size: .
j_call: TRBJ2-2

cdr3_nt: TGTGCCAGCAGCTTAAGATCGGGAGCGGGTTCAGCCAAAAACATTCAGTACTTC
cdr3_aa: CASSLRSGAGSAKNIQYF
v_call: TRBV7-3
d_call: .
clone_size: few
j_call: TRBJ2-4

cdr3_nt: TGTGCCAGCAGTCGCAGGGGGAACACCGGGGAGCTGTTTTTT
cdr3_aa: CASSRRGNTGELFF
v_call: TRBV11-2
d_call: .
clone_size: .
j_call: TRBJ2-2

cdr3_nt: TGTGCCAGTAGTAGACAGCCCGGAGGGATTAATCAGCCCCAGCATTTT
cdr3_aa: CASSRQPGGINQPQHF
v_call: TRBV19
d_call: .
clone_size: .
j_call: TRBJ1-5

cdr3_nt: TGTGCCAGCAGTAAGGAGGCACGGGACACTGAAGCTTTCTTT
cdr3_aa: CASSKEARDTEAFF
v_call: TRBV4-2
d_call: .
clone_size: .
j_call: TRBJ1-1

cdr3_nt: TGTGCCAGCAGCGAGCCCCTAGCGGGTCGCTCCTACGAGCAGTACTTC
cdr3_aa: CASSEPLAGRSYEQYF
v_call: TRBV9
d_call: TRBD2
clone_size: .
j_call: TRBJ2-7

cdr3_nt: TGTGCCAGCAGCCAAGAGTTTCGGAGGACTGAAGCTTTCTTT
cdr3_aa: CASSQEFRRTEAFF
v_call: TRBV3-1/TRBV3-2
d_call: .
clone_size: .
j_call: TRBJ1-1

cdr3_nt: TGTGCCAGCAGTTACGGCAGACAATCCAATCAGCCCCAGCATTTT
cdr3_aa: CASSYGRQSNQPQHF
v_call: TRBV6-6
d_call: .
clone_size: few
j_call: TRBJ1-5

cdr3_nt: TGTGCCAGCAGTGATCAAGCGGGGGGTGCAGATACGCAGTATTTT
cdr3_aa: CASSDQAGGADTQYF
v_call: TRBV6-1
d_call: TRBD2
clone_size: .
j_call: TRBJ2-3

cdr3_nt: TGTGCCAGCAGCCAAGAAGGGGACAGGCGCTCAACGCGAAACTCTGGGGCCAACGTCCTGACTTTC
cdr3_aa: CASSQEGDRRSTRNSGANVLTF
v_call: TRBV3-1/TRBV3-2
d_call: TRBD1
clone_size: .
j_call: TRBJ2-6

cdr3_nt: TGCGCCAGCAGCCATACCCCAGGGACAGGGCAGACCGGGGAGCTGTTTTTT
cdr3_aa: CASSHTPGTGQTGELFF
v_call: TRBV4-1
d_call: TRBD1
clone_size: few
j_call: TRBJ2-2

cdr3_nt: TGTGCCAGCAGTTCGTCCCAATTAACAGTGAACACTGAAGCTTTCTTT
cdr3_aa: CASSSSQLTVNTEAFF
v_call: TRBV28
d_call: .
clone_size: few
j_call: TRBJ1-1

cdr3_nt: TGTGCCAGCAGTCATCCCGACATCTCTGAAGCTTTCTTT
cdr3_aa: CASSHPDISEAFF
v_call: TRBV5-4
d_call: .
clone_size: .
j_call: TRBJ1-1

cdr3_nt: TGTGCCAGTGAAGGGGAGCAGGGGTCTGAAAAACTGTTTTTT
cdr3_aa: CASEGEQGSEKLFF
v_call: TRBV6-5
d_call: .
clone_size: few
j_call: TRBJ1-4

cdr3_nt: TGTGCCAGCCGGGACAGGGTGGGGAATACGCAGTATTTT
cdr3_aa: CASRDRVGNTQYF
v_call: TRBV2
d_call: TRBD1
clone_size: .
j_call: TRBJ2-3

cdr3_nt: TGTGCCAGCAGCCATGACTTGTCTCGTAGGATTGGCAATCAGCCCCAGCATTTT
cdr3_aa: CASSHDLSRRIGNQPQHF
v_call: TRBV7-2
d_call: .
clone_size: .
j_call: TRBJ1-5

cdr3_nt: TGCGCCAGCAGCCCCACGGACAGGGGAGTAGAGGAGCAGTACTTC
cdr3_aa: CASSPTDRGVEEQYF
v_call: TRBV4-3
d_call: TRBD1
clone_size: many
j_call: TRBJ2-7

cdr3_nt: TGTGCCAGCAGCATGAGGACAGGGAGCGATGAGCAGTTCTTC
cdr3_aa: CASSMRTGSDEQFF
v_call: TRBV5-4
d_call: TRBD1
clone_size: .
j_call: TRBJ2-1

cdr3_nt: TGTGCCAGCAGTCTGCGGGGGGCATACAATCAGCCCCAGCATTTT
cdr3_aa: CASSLRGAYNQPQHF
v_call: TRBV2
d_call: .
clone_size: .
j_call: TRBJ1-5

cdr3_nt: TGTGCCAGCAGTGCCTTCTCGACTAGCGGGGGTTCCGGGGAGCTGTTTTTT
cdr3_aa: CASSAFSTSGGSGELFF
v_call: TRBV6-1
d_call: TRBD2
clone_size: .
j_call: TRBJ2-2

cdr3_nt: TGTGCCAGCAGCCCGGACATTTATCAGCCCCAGCATTTT
cdr3_aa: CASSPDIYQPQHF
v_call: TRBV7-2
d_call: .
clone_size: once
j_call: TRBJ1-5

cdr3_nt: TGTGCCACCAGCAGAGATTTGTTGGGACAGGGGATGGGAGGCTACACCTTC
cdr3_aa: CATSRDLLGQGMGGYTF
v_call: TRBV15
d_call: TRBD1
clone_size: .
j_call: TRBJ1-2

cdr3_nt: TGCGCCAGCAGCCAAGATAGGACTAGCTACGAGACCCAGTACTTC
cdr3_aa: CASSQDRTSYETQYF
v_call: TRBV4-1
d_call: TRBD2
clone_size: .
j_call: TRBJ2-5

cdr3_nt: TGTGCCAGCAGCCCCTTGGGGACAGGGGGGGACACCGGGGAGCTGTTTTTT
cdr3_aa: CASSPLGTGGDTGELFF
v_call: TRBV9
d_call: TRBD1
clone_size: .
j_call: TRBJ2-2

cdr3_nt: TGTGCCAGCAGTTTAGAGGAGACCCAGTACTTC
cdr3_aa: CASSLEETQYF
v_call: TRBV28
d_call: .
clone_size: once
j_call: TRBJ2-5

cdr3_nt: TGTGCCAGCAGCCTACAGGGGGCCCCCTCCTACGCCTACGAGCAGTACTTC
cdr3_aa: CASSLQGAPSYAYEQYF
v_call: TRBV6-2/TRBV6-3
d_call: TRBD1
clone_size: .
j_call: TRBJ2-7

cdr3_nt: TGTGCCAGCAGCTTAGCAGTCCTACCTACCGGACTAGCGGGAACAGATACGCAGTATTTT
cdr3_aa: CASSLAVLPTGLAGTDTQYF
v_call: TRBV7-2
d_call: TRBD2
clone_size: .
j_call: TRBJ2-3

cdr3_nt: TGTGCCAGCAGTATCGCTTCCTCCGGGGGCGAGCAGTACTTC
cdr3_aa: CASSIASSGGEQYF
v_call: TRBV27
d_call: .
clone_size: .
j_call: TRBJ2-7

cdr3_nt: TGTGCCTCAACCGGGGAGCTGTTTTTT
cdr3_aa: CASTGELFF
v_call: TRBV5-6
d_call: .
clone_size: .
j_call: TRBJ2-2

cdr3_nt: TGTGCCAGCAGCTTACGGTCAGGGCCCCTGAACACTGAAGCTTTCTTT
cdr3_aa: CASSLRSGPLNTEAFF
v_call: TRBV11-2
d_call: .
clone_size: once
j_call: TRBJ1-1

cdr3_nt: TGCAGTGCTAGGGACAGAGGGAGCTTC
cdr3_aa: CSARDRGSF
v_call: TRBV20-1
d_call: .
clone_size: few
j_call: TRBJ1-2

cdr3_nt: TGTGCCAGCAGTCTCAGCGGGGACCATGGCTACACCTTC
cdr3_aa: CASSLSGDHGYTF
v_call: TRBV6-6
d_call: .
clone_size: .
j_call: TRBJ1-2

cdr3_nt: TGTGCCAGCAGCCTAGGGTCACACACAGATACGCAGTATTTT
cdr3_aa: CASSLGSHTDTQYF
v_call: TRBV7-9
d_call: .
clone_size: .
j_call: TRBJ2-3

cdr3_nt: TGTGCCAGCAGTGAAGTGGGAGGATCGAACACTGAAGCTTTCTTT
cdr3_aa: CASSEVGGSNTEAFF
v_call: TRBV6-1
d_call: .
clone_size: .
j_call: TRBJ1-1

cdr3_nt: TGTGCCAGCAGCTTAAGTCTCCCAGAGGCCACGGGCTACACCTTC
cdr3_aa: CASSLSLPEATGYTF
v_call: TRBV7-2
d_call: .
clone_size: .
j_call: TRBJ1-2

cdr3_nt: TGTGCCAGCAGCCAGGTGACAGGGCATAATTCACCCCTCCACTTT
cdr3_aa: CASSQVTGHNSPLHF
v_call: TRBV3-1/TRBV3-2
d_call: TRBD1
clone_size: .
j_call: TRBJ1-6

cdr3_nt: TGTGCCATCAGTATACGGGGACAGGGGGTCGGTGGCTACACCTTC
cdr3_aa: CAISIRGQGVGGYTF
v_call: TRBV10-3
d_call: TRBD1
clone_size: .
j_call: TRBJ1-2

cdr3_nt: TGTGCCAGCTCACCGGGACAGAGCACAGATACGCAGTATTTT
cdr3_aa: CASSPGQSTDTQYF
v_call: TRBV18
d_call: TRBD1
clone_size: few
j_call: TRBJ2-3

cdr3_nt: TGTGCCAGCAGTTTAGGACGGACTAGCGGGAGCTCCTACAATGAGCAGTTCTTC
cdr3_aa: CASSLGRTSGSSYNEQFF
v_call: TRBV27
d_call: TRBD2
clone_size: .
j_call: TRBJ2-1

cdr3_nt: TGCGCCAGCAGCTTGGGGGCGGACAGGGGCGAGCAGTACTTC
cdr3_aa: CASSLGADRGEQYF
v_call: TRBV5-1
d_call: TRBD1
clone_size: .
j_call: TRBJ2-7

cdr3_nt: TGTGCCAGCAGCCAGGAGGCTTTTCGGACCGATTTTTACAATGAGCAGTTCTTC
cdr3_aa: CASSQEAFRTDFYNEQFF
v_call: TRBV5-4
d_call: .
clone_size: .
j_call: TRBJ2-1

cdr3_nt: TGTGCCAGCAGCCAAGATCCAGGGCGTAATCAGCCCCAGCATTTT
cdr3_aa: CASSQDPGRNQPQHF
v_call: TRBV4-2
d_call: .
clone_size: .
j_call: TRBJ1-5

cdr3_nt: TGTGCCAGCAGCCCCTCCCTTGACAGGGTCACGGGCCAGCCCCAGCATTTT
cdr3_aa: CASSPSLDRVTGQPQHF
v_call: TRBV3-1/TRBV3-2
d_call: TRBD1
clone_size: .
j_call: TRBJ1-5

cdr3_nt: TGTGCCACCAGCAGAGGCGGGACCCACCTCAACAATGAGCAGTTCTTC
cdr3_aa: CATSRGGTHLNNEQFF
v_call: TRBV15
d_call: .
clone_size: .
j_call: TRBJ2-1

cdr3_nt: TGTGCCAGCAGTTTTACAGGGGTCACTGAAGCTTTCTTT
cdr3_aa: CASSFTGVTEAFF
v_call: TRBV6-2/TRBV6-3
d_call: TRBD1
clone_size: .
j_call: TRBJ1-1

cdr3_nt: TGTGCCATCAGTGAGGCGGGAGGCGACACCGGGGAGCTGTTTTTT
cdr3_aa: CAISEAGGDTGELFF
v_call: TRBV10-3
d_call: TRBD2
clone_size: .
j_call: TRBJ2-2

cdr3_nt: TGTGCCAGCAGCACACAGGGCCCCACCGGGGAGCTGTTTTTT
cdr3_aa: CASSTQGPTGELFF
v_call: TRBV28
d_call: .
clone_size: .
j_call: TRBJ2-2

cdr3_nt: TGTGCCAGCAGCCAAGGTCAGGGGGCACCCCAGCCCCAGCATTTT
cdr3_aa: CASSQGQGAPQPQHF
v_call: TRBV3-1/TRBV3-2
d_call: TRBD1
clone_size: .
j_call: TRBJ1-5

cdr3_nt: TGTGCAAGTCGCTTACAGAACACTGAAGCTTTCTTT
cdr3_aa: CASRLQNTEAFF
v_call: TRBV12-2
d_call: .
clone_size: .
j_call: TRBJ1-1